These T cell receptor beta chains were read from a single sample in a study of T cell repertoires in cytomegalovirus infection. Their specific antigens are unknown. One entry per CDR3 protein results from TCRdb running MiXCR on the reads. In the table there are roughly 860,000 distinct CDR3 sequences, approximately 32% of which are singletons. The material sequenced was cultured CD8+ T cells from PBMCs, taken from culture after CMV antigen stimulation. These receptors were taken from a human donor in good health (CMV status not recorded). Some clones in this sample may be carry-over from other donors' samples. Both conserved end residues are part of each CDR3. A D gene is named only where the DNA matches it firmly. Not all rows give a size; the values are once, few, many and, for expanded clones, a class.

d_call	v_call	clone_size	j_call	cdr3_aa	cdr3_nt
-	TRBV7-2	-	TRBJ1-6	CASSLKSGTLNNSPLHF	TGTGCCAGCAGCTTAAAGTCAGGGACCCTGAATAATTCACCCCTCCACTTT
TRBD2	TRBV9	few	TRBJ2-1	CASSVDIAGAYNEQFF	TGTGCCAGCAGCGTAGACATAGCGGGGGCCTACAATGAGCAGTTCTTC
TRBD2	TRBV11-3	few	TRBJ2-1	CASSPSAGARLGEQFF	TGTGCCAGCAGCCCGTCAGCGGGGGCCAGGTTAGGTGAGCAGTTCTTC
TRBD2	TRBV7-8	few	TRBJ2-1	CASSLEAGGLFPYNEQFF	TGTGCCAGCAGCTTAGAAGCGGGGGGCTTATTTCCCTACAATGAGCAGTTCTTC
-	TRBV4-1	few	TRBJ1-5	CASSQATDNQPQHF	TGCGCCAGCAGCCAAGCCACAGACAATCAGCCCCAGCATTTT
-	TRBV19	-	TRBJ1-1	CASSIIRGEAFF	TGTGCCAGTAGTATTATCAGGGGTGAAGCTTTCTTT
-	TRBV7-2	many	TRBJ2-3	CASSSGVGKDTQYF	TGTGCCAGCAGCTCGGGGGTGGGGAAAGATACGCAGTATTTT
TRBD1	TRBV6-5	few	TRBJ2-2	CASSPTRQGRNTGELFF	TGTGCCAGCAGTCCAACCCGACAGGGAAGGAACACCGGGGAGCTGTTTTTT
-	TRBV5-1	once	TRBJ1-3	CASSPGRISGNTIYF	TGCGCCAGCAGCCCGGGACGGATCTCTGGAAACACCATATATTTT
TRBD1	TRBV5-1	few	TRBJ2-2	CASSPGTGVATGELFF	TGCGCCAGCAGCCCCGGGACAGGGGTTGCCACCGGGGAGCTGTTTTTT
-	TRBV27	few	TRBJ2-7	CASSLSPGSYEQYF	TGTGCCAGCAGTTTATCTCCAGGATCCTACGAGCAGTACTTC
-	TRBV7-9	few	TRBJ2-1	CASSLVGHEDLLSYNEQFF	TGTGCCAGCAGCTTAGTTGGCCATGAGGACCTCCTATCCTACAATGAGCAGTTCTTC
TRBD1	TRBV6-5	-	TRBJ2-7	CASSPSSGTELPYEQYF	TGTGCCAGCAGCCCTTCTTCCGGGACAGAGCTACCCTACGAGCAGTACTTC
TRBD1	TRBV7-9	few	TRBJ2-3	CASSTNGQGLPDTQYF	TGTGCCAGCAGCACGAACGGACAGGGTCTCCCAGATACGCAGTATTTT
-	TRBV6-1	-	TRBJ1-1	CASSEAENTEAFF	TGTGCCAGCAGTGAAGCGGAGAACACTGAAGCTTTCTTT
-	TRBV6-1	-	TRBJ1-2	CASSERWGHGYTF	TGTGCCAGCAGTGAAAGGTGGGGGCACGGCTACACCTTC
-	TRBV12-5	-	TRBJ2-3	CATSAGSEDTQYF	TGTGCGACCTCGGCAGGTTCGGAGGATACGCAGTATTTT
-	TRBV5-8	-	TRBJ1-2	CASSLYEGTSYGYTF	TGTGCCAGCAGCCTCTATGAGGGGACAAGCTATGGCTACACCTTC
-	TRBV7-2	-	TRBJ2-3	CASSPGPQF	TGTGCCAGCAGCCCGGGTCCCCAGTTT
-	TRBV12-3/TRBV12-4	many	TRBJ1-1	CASSFAGMNTEAFF	TGTGCCAGCAGTTTTGCAGGGATGAACACTGAAGCTTTCTTT
TRBD2	TRBV11-2	-	TRBJ2-1	CASSSRLAGVDNEQFF	TGTGCCAGCAGCTCGCGACTAGCGGGGGTGGACAATGAGCAGTTCTTC
-	TRBV6-1	-	TRBJ2-3	CASTEGGITDTQYF	TGTGCCAGCACCGAAGGGGGAATCACAGATACGCAGTATTTT
-	TRBV6-5	few	TRBJ1-6	CASSYQIQSSYNSPLHF	TGTGCCAGCAGTTACCAGATCCAGAGCTCCTATAATTCACCCCTCCACTTT
TRBD2	TRBV18	-	TRBJ2-5	CASSPRGGAFETQYF	TGTGCCAGCTCACCACGCGGGGGGGCCTTCGAGACCCAGTACTTC
-	TRBV11-2	-	TRBJ1-2	CASYGGSGYTF	TGTGCCAGCTACGGGGGTTCTGGCTACACCTTC
-	TRBV19	-	TRBJ2-2	CASSTSWDTGELFF	TGTGCCAGTAGTACCTCTTGGGACACCGGGGAGCTGTTTTTT
-	TRBV6-2/TRBV6-3	few	TRBJ1-1	CASRDPPDSLNTEAFF	TGTGCCAGCAGGGACCCCCCGGACAGCCTGAACACTGAAGCTTTCTTT
-	TRBV6-5	few	TRBJ2-5	CASSPGTAGIWNQETQYF	TGTGCCAGCAGTCCCGGGACCGCCGGCATATGGAACCAAGAGACCCAGTACTTC
-	TRBV19	few	TRBJ2-2	CASSITGADGELFF	TGTGCCAGTAGTATAACCGGGGCTGACGGGGAGCTGTTTTTT
-	TRBV7-6	-	TRBJ1-1	CASSSEERVAFF	TGTGCCAGCAGCTCCGAGGAAAGGGTAGCTTTCTTT
TRBD2	TRBV7-9	once	TRBJ2-1	CASSPTGLNEQFF	TGTGCCAGCAGCCCAACGGGACTAAATGAGCAGTTCTTC
TRBD1	TRBV5-1	-	TRBJ2-1	CASSLGQGWDEQFF	TGCGCCAGCAGCTTGGGACAGGGATGGGATGAGCAGTTCTTC
TRBD1	TRBV10-2	-	TRBJ1-2	CASSETGVVGTSPYGYTF	TGCGCCAGCAGTGAGACAGGGGTAGTTGGGACCTCTCCCTATGGCTACACCTTC
-	TRBV4-1	-	TRBJ2-1	CASSQEFGGYSYNEQFF	TGTGCCAGCAGCCAAGAATTCGGGGGATACTCCTACAATGAGCAGTTCTTC
TRBD2	TRBV7-6	many	TRBJ2-1	CASSLRLAGGLLNEQFF	TGTGCCAGCAGCCTGAGACTAGCGGGGGGCCTACTTAATGAGCAGTTCTTC
-	TRBV27	few	TRBJ2-2	CASSLLGQFTGELFF	TGTGCCAGCAGTTTATTAGGACAGTTCACCGGGGAGCTGTTTTTT
TRBD2	TRBV7-3	many	TRBJ2-5	CASSHRGGLYETQYF	TGTGCCAGCAGCCATCGGGGGGGGCTATATGAGACCCAGTACTTC
-	TRBV7-8	many	TRBJ2-2	CASSLAMGNTGELFF	TGTGCCAGCAGCTTAGCGATGGGGAACACCGGGGAGCTGTTTTTT
TRBD2	TRBV4-1	few	TRBJ2-2	CASSQAPVGGGAPGELFF	TGCGCCAGCAGCCAGGCCCCGGTGGGCGGGGGGGCCCCCGGGGAGCTGTTTTTT
-	TRBV19	-	TRBJ2-1	CASSRLTGHEQFF	TGTGCCAGTAGTAGATTGACAGGACATGAGCAGTTCTTC
TRBD1	TRBV25-1	-	TRBJ2-3	CASSDTRTGITDTQYF	TGTGCCAGCAGTGATACAAGGACAGGGATCACAGATACGCAGTATTTT